The clone carrying this T cell receptor (beta chain) appeared many times. Its target is unknown. This entry belongs to a study of T cells in Graves' hyperthyroidism and ophthalmopathy. RNA transcripts served as the template for amplifying TCR beta CDR3 regions. The TCR CDR3 was amplified in a first-round RT-PCR using the HTBI primer set. TCRdb fed the multiplex PCR reads into MiXCR, producing one record per CDR3 protein. In the table there are about 350,000 distinct CDR3 sequences, nearly 15% of which are singletons. Enrolled ophthalmopathy patients presented with a Clinical Activity Score of at least 3, a NOSPECS grade of at least 4, and disease duration under 3 months. Exclusion of a patient resulted from uncontrolled infection, other autoimmune disease, pregnancy or lactation. CDR3 length: 11 amino acids. V gave up 3 bases and J gave up 7 bases, with 4 bases separating them. Germline V CDR1 and CDR2: SNHLY, FYNNEI.

Whole-study results and caveats: From stable hyperthyroidism, ophthalmopathy was set apart by a 13 V-J model. In the blood, most expanded thyroid clonotypes above 0.001 appeared as well.

The chain recombines TRBV2 with TRBJ2-1; D unclear. The receptor's source is a woman aged 55-70 years with Graves' ophthalmopathy. Material: blood. CDR3 DNA: TGTGCCAGCAGTGAGTGGAATGAGCAGTTCTTC. Translating gives CASSEWNEQFF. The full variable domain, with the rest looked up from reference TRBV2 and TRBJ2-1, is EPEVTQTPSHQVTQMGQEVILRCVPISNHLYFYWYRQILGQKVEFLVSFYNNEISEKSEIFDDQFSVERPDGSNFTLKIRSTKLEDSAMYFCASSEWNEQFFGPGTRLTVL.